Reported below is one T cell receptor (beta chain). What it binds is unknown. This entry belongs to a study of cytomegalovirus exposure and HLA in healthy donors. Broader study findings: There were some public TCRs occurring in many donors, but most TCR sequences were rare. The authors enumerated under 200 TCR beta chains as linked to cytomegalovirus.

The repertoire was sequenced with immunoSEQ multiplex PCR; TCRdb's copy has only in-frame clones and lacks some. The table lists around 150,000 clones, approximately 86% of them singletons. Per the germline V gene, CDR1 is SGHTA and CDR2 is FQGTGA. The CDR3 covers 15 residues. Trimming took 1 base from V and 4 from J; bases not matched to a gene: 6. These donors were members of the roughly 120-subject validation cohort, a group separate from the roughly 670-subject first cohort. The sequence was collected from a man aged 25 to 45 in good health and CMV-seropositive. Material for sequencing was PBMCs. This rearrangement joins TRBV7-3 to TRBJ1-2, with TRBD1 matching 7 bases. This CDR3 is CASSLRAGGFYGYTF. CDR3 nucleotides: TGTGCCAGCAGCTTAAGGGCAGGGGGGTTCTATGGCTACACCTTC.